This TCR beta chain was identified in a study of beta chain features in type 1 diabetes. Trimming took 5 bases from V and 3 from J, leaving 13 bases between them. CDR1 and CDR2 (germline): SGHTA, FQGNSA. This CDR3 has 14 residues. Regarding this clone: What it binds is unknown.

The whole isolated RNA underwent reverse transcription, so sequencing captured expressed TCRB transcripts. Naive, central memory and regulatory T cell samples yielded about 3.57 million reads on average. The method was immunoSEQ multiplex PCR; TCRdb's version includes in-frame clones alone and lacks a portion of them. This table has around 310,000 clones, approximately 12% appearing once. Study results and caveats: TCRB CDR3 length was moderately but significantly reduced in all four CD4+ subsets of Type 1 diabetes patients.

The sequence was collected from a woman younger than 35 with type 1 diabetes. This rearrangement joins TRBV7-2 to TRBJ1-2; D possibly corresponds to TRBD1 (5 bases). The sample was naive CD4+ T cells from blood. The CDR3 here is CASSPGNSYYGYTF. For the CDR3, the DNA is TGTGCCAGCAGCCCAGGGAATTCCTACTATGGCTACACCTTC.